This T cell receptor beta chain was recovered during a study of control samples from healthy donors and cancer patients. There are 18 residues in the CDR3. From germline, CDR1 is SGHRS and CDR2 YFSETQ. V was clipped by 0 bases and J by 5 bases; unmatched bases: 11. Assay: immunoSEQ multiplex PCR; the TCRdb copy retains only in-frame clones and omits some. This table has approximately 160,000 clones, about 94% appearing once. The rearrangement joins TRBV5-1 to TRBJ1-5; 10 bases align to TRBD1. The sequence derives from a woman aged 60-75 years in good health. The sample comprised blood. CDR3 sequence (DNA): TGCGCCAGCAGCTTGGGTAGGACAGGGGGAATTTCGGATCAGCCCCAGCATTTT. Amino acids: CASSLGRTGGISDQPQHF.